One T cell receptor beta chain is described in this entry. This sample is drawn from a study of blood T cell repertoires in COVID-19. TCRdb's table, derived via immunoSEQ multiplex PCR, lists solely in-frame clones and lacks some. The sample shows approximately 200,000 clones, about four fifths of them seen only once. Germline V gene data show CDR1 as SGDLS and CDR2 as YYNGEE. Trimming took 4 bases from V and 7 from J; bases not matched to a gene: 13. The CDR3 covers 17 residues. Specimen: peripheral blood. The source of this sequence is a woman younger than 45 who had recovered from COVID-19. The chain employs TRBV9 and TRBJ2-2; 10 nucleotides agree with TRBD2. As DNA, the CDR3 is TGTGCCAGCAGCCCACGCGGGACTAGCGCCGGGAACGGGGAGCTGTTTTTT. This encodes CASSPRGTSAGNGELFF.